One and the same sample provided the 15 T cell receptor beta chains below, sequenced in a study of blood T cell repertoires in COVID-19. Profiled with immunoSEQ multiplex PCR; TCRdb holds only in-frame clones, not every one. The sample holds 100,000 or so clones, 85% to 90% seen once. Sequenced: peripheral blood. Receptor source: a man aged 60 to 69 with acute or convalescent COVID-19.

The DNA of the CDR3 is TGTGCCTGGAGTGTACGAGCGGGAGGGCAAACCGGGGAGCTGTTTTTT. Protein: CAWSVRAGGQTGELFF. This chain links TRBV30 with TRBJ2-2; 10 positions match TRBD2. Looked up from germline, CDR1 is GTSNPN and CDR2 is SVGIG (reference sequence). V lost 0 bases to trimming and J lost 5 bases; unmatched junction nucleotides: 6. This CDR3 spans 16 amino acids.

This chain joins TRBV5-1 and TRBJ1-2; 8 bases fit TRBD1. Germline CDR1 and CDR2: SGHRS and YFSETQ. The CDR3 consists of 13 residues. V was pared by 5 bases and J by 3 bases, with 3 bases of the junction left unmatched. The CDR3: CASRPGQDYGYTF. CDR3 nucleotide sequence: TGCGCCAGCAGACCGGGACAGGACTATGGCTACACCTTC.

CDR3 in DNA: TGTGCCAGCAGTTTCCCGGGGTATAATTCACCCCTCCACTTT. Its translation: CASSFPGYNSPLHF. This chain links TRBV6-5 with TRBJ1-6, with no clear D. CDR1 and CDR2 from the germline V gene are MNHEY and SVGAGI. The CDR3 covers 14 residues. V was clipped by 4 bases and J by 4 bases, with 8 bases between them.

The V and J genes are TRBV7-7 and TRBJ2-5; 13 nucleotides match TRBD2. CDR3 length: 15 residues. Losses at the gene ends were 5 bases for V and 3 bases for J; bases not matched to a gene: 3. Germline loops: CDR1 SSHAT, CDR2 FNYEAQ (reference sequence). CDR3 coding DNA: TGTGCCAGCAGCAGGGGGACTAGCGGGGAAGAGACCCAGTACTTC. Encoded protein: CASSRGTSGEETQYF. The variable domain in full, with the rest retrieved from reference TRBV7-7 and TRBJ2-5, is GAGVSQSPRYKVTKRGQDVTLRCDPISSHATLYWYQQALGQGPEFLTYFNYEAQPDKSGLPSDRFSAERPEGSISTLTIQRTEQRDSAMYRCASSRGTSGEETQYFGPGTRLLVL.

The CDR3 here is CASSLPAGVRQETQYF. CDR3 DNA sequence: TGTGCCAGCAGCTTACCGGCAGGGGTTCGGCAAGAGACCCAGTACTTC. The chain has TRBV7-8 and TRBJ2-5; weak D call: TRBD1 (6 bases). The CDR3 loop spans 16 amino acids. Germline V gene lookup returns CDR1 SGHVS and CDR2 FQNEAQ. V shed 2 bases and J shed 2 bases, with 15 bases lying between them.

V and J are TRBV7-2 and TRBJ2-7; D may be TRBD1 (6 bases). This CDR3 contains 15 residues. In germline, CDR1 is SGHTA, CDR2 FQGNSA. V lost 4 bases and J 0 bases, leaving 13 bases between the germline ends. The CDR3 loop reads CASSSPQGPSYEQYF. The DNA for the CDR3 is TGTGCCAGCAGCTCCCCACAGGGTCCCTCCTACGAGCAGTACTTC.

CDR3 loop: CASSDSPGQPYYEQYF. CDR3 bases: TGTGCCAGCAGCGACTCACCGGGACAGCCTTACTACGAGCAGTACTTC. The chain recombines TRBV9 with TRBJ2-7, with 7 bases matching TRBD1. After removal of 3 bases from V and 3 bases from J, the junction contained 12 bases not matched to a gene. The CDR3 extends over 16 amino acids. Germline V lookup: CDR1 SGDLS, CDR2 YYNGEE.

The chain is built from TRBV2 and TRBJ2-1, with TRBD2 matching over 7 bases. CDR3 length: 14 amino acids. Germline V gene data show CDR1 as SNHLY and CDR2 as FYNNEI. V shed 0 bases, J shed 9 bases, and the junction held 5 bases outside the gene matches. Here the CDR3 reads CASSEAKGRGEQFF. The CDR3 DNA is TGTGCCAGCAGTGAAGCGAAAGGGAGGGGTGAGCAGTTCTTC.

The V and J genes are TRBV14 and TRBJ2-3; TRBD2 aligns across 10 bases. V was pared by 4 bases and J by 5 bases, with 6 bases of the junction left unmatched. The CDR3 covers 15 residues. CDR1 SGHDN and CDR2 FVKESK come from the germline V gene. Here the CDR3 reads CASSRSPSGRDTQYF. The CDR3 DNA is TGTGCCAGCAGCCGCTCGCCTAGCGGGAGAGATACGCAGTATTTT.

V and J are TRBV19 and TRBJ1-1; D is uncertain. Trimming cost V 5 bases and J 2 bases, with 6 bases left between them. Germline assignment: CDR1 LNHDA and CDR2 SQIVND (reference sequence). The CDR3 is made up of 12 amino acids. The CDR3 DNA follows: TGTGCCAGTAGTTTCCTTAACACTGAAGCTTTCTTT. Translating gives CASSFLNTEAFF.

The chain is built from TRBV3-1 (or the pseudogene TRBV3-2) and TRBJ1-2, with D possibly matching TRBD1 (6 bases). The germline gives CDR1 LGHDT, CDR2 YNNKEL (reference sequence). The CDR3 is made up of 14 amino acids. Trimming took 6 bases from V and 2 from J, leaving 13 bases between them. The CDR3 bases are TGTGCCAGCAGAACCGCAGGGGTAAACTATGGCTACACCTTC. Protein: CASRTAGVNYGYTF.

The chain joins TRBV5-1 to TRBJ2-1, with D maybe TRBD2 (5 bases). CDR1 and CDR2 (germline): SGHRS, YFSETQ. V gave up 1 base and J gave up 0 bases, with 14 bases separating them. The CDR3 is 17 residues long. The CDR3 nucleotides read TGCGCCAGCAGCTTGCTTTCCGTAGGGAGCTCCTACAATGAGCAGTTCTTC. Its translation: CASSLLSVGSSYNEQFF.

The V gene is TRBV20-1, the J gene TRBJ2-1; D might be TRBD2 (5 bases). CDR3 length equals 12 residues. Germline V gives CDR1 DFQATT, CDR2 SNEGSKA (reference sequence). The V end lost 3 bases, the J end lost 6 bases, and 9 bases lay between the germline ends. The CDR3 nucleotides read TGCAGTGCTAGTCCTAGCAGCAATGAGCAGTTCTTC. This translates into CSASPSSNEQFF.

The chain has TRBV30 and TRBJ2-5, with 15 positions matching TRBD2. Germline V lookup: CDR1 GTSNPN, CDR2 SVGIG (reference sequence). The CDR3 is made up of 16 amino acids. Germline trimming cut 0 bases from V and 5 bases from J; bases unmatched to any gene: 4. DNA of the CDR3: TGTGCCTGGAGTGTCGGGACTAGCGGGAGGCGGGAGACCCAGTACTTC. This translates into CAWSVGTSGRRETQYF. Looking up the rest from reference TRBV30 and TRBJ2-5 gives the full variable domain: SQTIHQWPATLVQPVGSPLSLECTVEGTSNPNLYWYRQAAGRGLQLLFYSVGIGQISSEVPQNLSASRPQDRQFILSSKKLLLSDSGFYLCAWSVGTSGRRETQYFGPGTRLLVL.

The chain recombines TRBV6-5 with TRBJ1-5; the D gene is possibly TRBD1 (5 bases). V was trimmed by 6 bases and J by 7 bases, leaving 19 bases between them. The CDR3 totals 15 residues. From germline, CDR1 is MNHEY and CDR2 SVGAGI. The CDR3 DNA reads TGTGCCAGCAGCCCGGGGGGGGGTTTAGGCCAGCCCCAGCATTTT. Amino acid sequence: CASSPGGGLGQPQHF.